What follows is one T cell receptor beta chain and its context. These data originate in a study of OX40 agonist ivuxolimab in advanced cancers. The overall study: Averaging roughly 60 years in age, with a range of about 23 to 80, the cohort was 65% to 85% male.

Some clones are missing from TCRdb's copy, which holds only in-frame ones; the method was immunoSEQ multiplex PCR. Of 60,000 to 100,000 clones detected, roughly 91% appear once; the ten largest clones hold less than 0.25%. Germline values: CDR1 MNHEY, CDR2 SVGAGI. The V and J ends lost 10 bases and 3 bases, in that order; junction bases with no gene match: 15. This CDR3 has 15 amino acids. This sequence originates from an adult with an advanced solid tumor such as melanoma, head and neck, liver or kidney cancer. The chain is built from TRBV6-5 and TRBJ2-7; TRBD2 matches at 7 bases. The starting material was CD4+ or CD8+ T cells sorted from blood, obtained in a trial of the OX40 agonist ivuxolimab. The CDR3 reads CATSPHPSGRYEQYF. The CDR3 nucleotides are TGTGCCACCTCCCCACATCCTAGCGGACGCTACGAGCAGTACTTC.